The source of this T cell receptor (beta chain) is a study of blood T cells in healthy people across ages (dated by TCRdb to 2013 to 2016). For the study in its entirety: In model experiments, template switching captured about one uniquely barcoded TCR beta cDNA molecule for every two T cells. The study measured age-related changes in TCR beta repertoire diversity using deep sequencing normalized with unique cDNA molecular identifiers. Two additional independent replicas of 1 million unique cDNA reads from the same blood draw were analyzed for two donors (one aged 18 to 30 and one aged 80 or older). To avoid experimental bias, donors of different ages were distributed randomly across sequencing lanes. Four age groups were formed from the donors: young (average 16 years), middle-aged (around 37), aged (62) and long-lived (about 75). The paper as a whole reports these results and caveats: The CMV infection status of donors was not known, potentially confounding age-related changes in expanded clonotypes. As age increased, observed TCR beta diversity per million T cells dropped in a roughly linear way, and a significant reduction was already evident by age 40. Compared with the aged group, the long-lived group had more naive CD4+ T cells, fewer expanded clones and increased TCR diversity, suggesting age selection. Observed TCR beta diversity correlated strongly with the percentage of naive T cells measured by flow cytometry. Conclusive comparison of naive and antigen-experienced compartments was prevented by the profiling of bulk unsorted PBMCs. Estimates of total diversity from one million sequenced T cells were regarded as lower bounds and underestimates.

The roughly 39 donors, aged 6 to 90 years, were systemically healthy Caucasian individuals from Russia. Each donor gave 8 to 10 milliliters of peripheral blood, drawn into EDTA-treated Vacutainer tubes. Ficoll-Paque density-gradient centrifugation was used to isolate PBMCs, with at least 7 million per sample. Total RNA was extracted from PBMCs with Trizol reagent, with at least 5 micrograms obtained per sample. For every donor, an aliquot of PBMCs went through flow cytometry to measure the percentages of naive CD45RAhigh/CD27high T cells. This clonotype was found a few times. It lacks a known antigen. Base qualities are not provided; no much larger clone lies one nucleotide away. Receptor libraries were prepared by 5' RACE. The data were produced on an Illumina HiSeq 2500. A second about 7 to 11 cycle PCR used a sample-barcoded 5' primer and a J-beta primer mix. A template-switch 5' adaptor carrying 12 random nucleotides introduced a unique molecular identifier onto each TCR beta cDNA molecule. At least 2.5 million CDR3-containing paired-end reads were obtained from each sample. First-strand cDNA synthesis was performed from all RNA using the Mint cDNA synthesis kit, with priming by a TRBC-specific oligonucleotide. Following uracil-DNA glycosylase treatment, a first 18-cycle PCR with universal primers M1SS and BC2_uni_R was performed on all cDNA. As for the original processing: Normalization of each sample was performed by random selection of 1 million high-quality reads, each carrying a distinct molecular identifier. Reads with shared molecular identifiers were discarded instead of being binned into consensus sequences. MiTCR, set to a Q25 quality threshold and the strictest error-elimination algorithm, was used for CDR3 identification, clonotype clustering and error correction. A nonparametric unseen species model with Euler transformation was used to estimate lower-bound total TCR beta diversity. The public reads were run again by TCRdb, first through fastp at Q25 and then through MiXCR, and only productive beta chains were kept. Duplicate CDR3 protein sequences are folded into a single record with the most common DNA and genes. TCRdb's processing, not the authors' own work, is the source of the V and J calls. A total of roughly 680,000 distinct CDR3 sequences appear in this sample, roughly half of them only once. The ten biggest clones cover about 13% of the sample.

CDR1 SGHAT and CDR2 FQNNGV are derived from the germline V gene. The CDR3, from cysteine to phenylalanine, totals 13 residues. The sequence is cut down to CDR3 DNA, 39 bases in frame from base 1. At the junction V is shortened by 9 bases and J by 4 bases, with 15 bases in between. The TCR sequence derives from an elderly woman in good health. Sequencing was carried out using blood. Recombination joined TRBV11-2 with TRBJ2-5; no confident D gene assignment can be made. The sequence in DNA is TGTGCCAGTAGAGTTCCTGCGGTAGAGACCCAGTACTTC. This gives the protein CASRVPAVETQYF. With the rest looked up from the reference TRBV11-2 and TRBJ2-5 genes rather than sequenced, the full variable domain is EAGVAQSPRYKIIEKRQSVAFWCNPISGHATLYWYQQILGQGPKLLIQFQNNGVVDDSQLPKDRFSAERLKGVDSTLKIQPAKLEDSAVYLCASRVPAVETQYFGPGTRLLVL.